The clone carrying this T cell receptor beta chain was seen more than once but under ten times. As yet, its antigen is unknown. V lost 0 bases and J 11 bases, leaving 6 bases between the germline ends. There are 11 residues in the CDR3. Looked up from germline, CDR1 is SGHRS and CDR2 is YFSETQ. This entry comes from a study of response to subunit inactivated influenza vaccine. General study findings and limits: Seasonal influenza vaccination, on each occasion, was suggested by the authors to recruit few new T cells.

TCRdb recomputed calls from the RT-PCR reads with MiXCR, one row per CDR3 protein. The data contain around 540,000 distinct CDR3 sequences, approximately 12% of them singletons. This material consisted of PBMCs from blood, taken on the day of vaccination. This clonotype originated in a man in his fifties who received an inactivated influenza vaccine. The V and J genes are TRBV5-1 and TRBJ2-1, with unresolved D. This CDR3 reads CASSLVEQQFF. The CDR3 DNA reads as TGCGCCAGCAGCTTGGTCGAGCAGCAGTTCTTC.